This TCR beta chain was sequenced for a study of T-cell memory formation after mild COVID-19. Points on this clonotype: The antigen remains undetermined.

The CDR3 has 19 amino acids. Trimming took 6 bases from V and 1 from J, leaving 27 bases between them. Looked up from germline, CDR1 is SGHRS and CDR2 is YFSETQ. The study's findings and limits: Whether day 37 second-wave clones are SARS-CoV-2-specific was not confirmed. Pre-infection memory harbored some responding clones, suggesting cross-reactive memory joined. Mostly located in CM and EM were contracting CD4+ clones, with contracting CD8+ clones located in EMRA.

5'RACE with constant-segment primers built TCRalpha and TCRbeta cDNA libraries with UMIs. Using its own MiXCR run on the 5' RACE reads, TCRdb lists one record per CDR3 protein. This sample has under 700,000 distinct CDR3 sequences, with about a fifth found just once. The sample comprised PBMCs or a T cell subset sorted from them (not recorded which). The TCR sequence derives from an adult woman who had mild COVID-19 (a few samples of this study predate the infection). Cell type and time point are not known. The chain employs TRBV5-1 and TRBJ2-3, with a weak D call TRBD1 (5 bases). CDR3 bases: TGCGCCAGCACTTACGGATCCCCGTGGGGCCCCTCAGGCACAGATACGCAGTATTTT. This translates into CASTYGSPWGPSGTDTQYF.